In this sample, the clone carrying this TCR beta chain turned up many times. The antigen remains unidentified. This sample is drawn from a study of regulatory T cells in long-lasting Graves disease. Findings and caveats of the study: Limited samples may have lowered accuracy.

CDR3 length: 15 amino acids. Germline CDR1 and CDR2: MDHEN and SYDVKM. The V end lost 4 bases, the J end lost 0 bases, and 12 bases lay between the germline ends. Regarding time point: persistent/refractory GD, antithyroid drugs over 5 years with positive TRAb. Isolated PBMC RNA provided the starting material for the TCR library. Under American Thyroid Association guidelines, Graves' disease was diagnosed. A peripheral blood sample, 8.5 to 9 milliliters in volume, was drawn into EDTA tubes. To make TCR beta libraries, researchers used iRepertoire HTBI primers and Arm-PCR of CDR3 regions. TCRdb re-called the multiplex PCR reads with MiXCR, one entry per CDR3 protein. Of 700,000 or so distinct CDR3 sequences detected, around 32% appear once; the ten largest clones hold 42%.

The source is a female donor with Graves disease. The sequencing used peripheral blood mononuclear cells (PBMCs), collected when the disease was refractory, from a patient treated with antithyroid drugs. The genes are TRBV28 and TRBJ1-1, with D hard to call. CDR3: CASSSLSGMNTEAFF. In DNA form, the CDR3 reads TGTGCCAGCAGTTCCCTTTCGGGGATGAACACTGAAGCTTTCTTT. Full variable domain (rest looked up from reference TRBV28 and TRBJ1-1): DVKVTQSSRYLVKRTGEKVFLECVQDMDHENMFWYRQDPGLGLRLIYFSYDVKMKEKGDIPEGYSVSREKKERFSLILESASTNQTSMYLCASSSLSGMNTEAFFGQGTRLTVV.